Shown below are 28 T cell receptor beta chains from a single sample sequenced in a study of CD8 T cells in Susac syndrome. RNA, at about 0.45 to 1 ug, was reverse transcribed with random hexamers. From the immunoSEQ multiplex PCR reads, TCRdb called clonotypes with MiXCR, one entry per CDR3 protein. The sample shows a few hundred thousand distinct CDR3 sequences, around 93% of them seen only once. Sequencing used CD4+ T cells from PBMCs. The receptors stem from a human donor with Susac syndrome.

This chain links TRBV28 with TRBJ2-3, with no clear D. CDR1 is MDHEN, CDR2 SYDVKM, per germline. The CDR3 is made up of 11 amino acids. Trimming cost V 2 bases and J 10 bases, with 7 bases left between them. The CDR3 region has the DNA TGTGCCAGCAGTTTAGAGACTTCGCAGTATTTT. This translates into CASSLETSQYF.

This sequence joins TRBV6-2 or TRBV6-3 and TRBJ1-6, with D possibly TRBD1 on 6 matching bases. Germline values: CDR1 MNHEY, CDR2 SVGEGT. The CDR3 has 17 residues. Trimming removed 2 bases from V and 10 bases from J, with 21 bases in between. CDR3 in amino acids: CASSYPHRGGIGSPLHF. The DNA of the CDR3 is TGTGCCAGCAGTTACCCCCACCGAGGGGGTATAGGATCACCCCTCCACTTT.

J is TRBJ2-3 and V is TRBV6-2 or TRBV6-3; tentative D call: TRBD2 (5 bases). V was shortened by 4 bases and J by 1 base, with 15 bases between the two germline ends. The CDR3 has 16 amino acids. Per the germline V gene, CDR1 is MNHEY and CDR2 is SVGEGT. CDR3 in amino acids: CASSSPLWGGTDTQYF. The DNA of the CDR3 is TGTGCCAGCAGTTCACCACTTTGGGGAGGCACAGATACGCAGTATTTT.

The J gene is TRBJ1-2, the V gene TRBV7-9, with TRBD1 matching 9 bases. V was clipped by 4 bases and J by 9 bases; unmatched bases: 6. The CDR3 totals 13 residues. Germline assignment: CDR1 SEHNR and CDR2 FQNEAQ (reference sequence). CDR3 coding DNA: TGTGCCAGCAGCTGGACAGGGGCACCAAGCTACACCTTC. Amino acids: CASSWTGAPSYTF.

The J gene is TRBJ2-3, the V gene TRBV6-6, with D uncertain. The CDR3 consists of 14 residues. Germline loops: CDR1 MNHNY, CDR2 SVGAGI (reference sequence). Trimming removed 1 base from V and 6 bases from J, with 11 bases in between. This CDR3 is CASSYWAPADTQYF. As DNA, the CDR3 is TGTGCCAGCAGTTACTGGGCACCTGCTGATACGCAGTATTTT.

CDR3 coding DNA: TGTGCCAGCAGCTTGGCCGGGACAGGAGCCTACGAGCAGTACTTC. The encoded protein is CASSLAGTGAYEQYF. The rearrangement uses TRBV5-4 and TRBJ2-7; 8 bases are a match to TRBD1. The CDR3 is 15 residues long. V lost 0 bases to trimming and J lost 2 bases; unmatched junction nucleotides: 4. The germline gives CDR1 SGHNT, CDR2 YYREEE (reference sequence).

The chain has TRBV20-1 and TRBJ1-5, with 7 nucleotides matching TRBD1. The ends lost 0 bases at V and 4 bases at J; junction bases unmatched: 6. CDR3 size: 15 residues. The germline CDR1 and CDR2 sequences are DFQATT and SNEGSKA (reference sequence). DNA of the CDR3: TGCAGTGCTAGAGATCCGAGGGGGCGGAATCAGCCCCAGCATTTT. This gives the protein CSARDPRGRNQPQHF.

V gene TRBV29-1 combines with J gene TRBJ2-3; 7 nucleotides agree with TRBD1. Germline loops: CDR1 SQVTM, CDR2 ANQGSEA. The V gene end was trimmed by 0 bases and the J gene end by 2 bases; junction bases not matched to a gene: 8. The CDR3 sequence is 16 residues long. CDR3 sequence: CSVEDRRGGLTDTQYF. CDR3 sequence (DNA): TGCAGCGTTGAAGATCGCAGAGGGGGCCTCACAGATACGCAGTATTTT.

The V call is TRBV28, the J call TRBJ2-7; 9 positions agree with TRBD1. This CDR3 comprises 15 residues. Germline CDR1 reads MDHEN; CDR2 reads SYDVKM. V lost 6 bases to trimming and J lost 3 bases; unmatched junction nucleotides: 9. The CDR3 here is CASRRTGTGHYEQYF. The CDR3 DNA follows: TGTGCCAGCAGAAGAACCGGGACAGGGCACTACGAGCAGTACTTC.

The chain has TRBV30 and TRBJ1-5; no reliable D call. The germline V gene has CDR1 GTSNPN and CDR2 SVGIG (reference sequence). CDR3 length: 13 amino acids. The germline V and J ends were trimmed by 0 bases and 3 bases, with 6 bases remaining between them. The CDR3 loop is CAWSVHSNQPQHF. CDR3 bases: TGTGCCTGGAGTGTGCACTCCAATCAGCCCCAGCATTTT.

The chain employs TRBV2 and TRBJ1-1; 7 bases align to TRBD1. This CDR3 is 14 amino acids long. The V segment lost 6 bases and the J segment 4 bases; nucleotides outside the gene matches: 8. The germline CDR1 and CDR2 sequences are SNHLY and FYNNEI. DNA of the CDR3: TGTGCCAGCAGGGGTGACAGGGTACCCACTGAAGCTTTCTTT. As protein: CASRGDRVPTEAFF.

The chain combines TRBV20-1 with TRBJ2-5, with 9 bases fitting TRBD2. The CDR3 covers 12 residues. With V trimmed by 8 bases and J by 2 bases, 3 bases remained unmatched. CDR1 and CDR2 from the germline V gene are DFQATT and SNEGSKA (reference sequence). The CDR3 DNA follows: TGCAGTCAAACTAGCGGGCAAGAGACCCAGTACTTC. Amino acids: CSQTSGQETQYF.

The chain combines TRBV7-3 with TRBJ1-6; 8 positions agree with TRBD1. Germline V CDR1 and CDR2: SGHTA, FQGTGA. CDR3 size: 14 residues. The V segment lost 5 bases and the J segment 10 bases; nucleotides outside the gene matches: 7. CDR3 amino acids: CASSLGDRSSPLHF. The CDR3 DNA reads TGTGCCAGCAGCCTGGGGGACAGGTCCTCACCCCTCCACTTT.

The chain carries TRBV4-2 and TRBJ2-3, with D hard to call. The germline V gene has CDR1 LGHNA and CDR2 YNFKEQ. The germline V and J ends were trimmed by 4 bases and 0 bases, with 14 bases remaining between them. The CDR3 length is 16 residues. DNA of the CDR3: TGTGCCAGCAGCCCCGTGCCGGACCTTAGCACAGATACGCAGTATTTT. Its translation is CASSPVPDLSTDTQYF.

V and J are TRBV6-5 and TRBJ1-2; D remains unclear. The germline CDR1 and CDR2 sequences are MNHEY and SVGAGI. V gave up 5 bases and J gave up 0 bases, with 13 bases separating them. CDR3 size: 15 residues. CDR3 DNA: TGTGCCAGCAGTCCTCGGACGGTATCTAACTATGGCTACACCTTC. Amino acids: CASSPRTVSNYGYTF.

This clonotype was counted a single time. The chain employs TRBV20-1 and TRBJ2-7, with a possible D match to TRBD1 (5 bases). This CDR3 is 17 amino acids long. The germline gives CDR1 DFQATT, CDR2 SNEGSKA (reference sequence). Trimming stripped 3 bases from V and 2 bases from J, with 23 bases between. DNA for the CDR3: TGCAGTGCTAGTACGGCCAGGGCCAATAAGGGAACCTACGAGCAGTACTTC. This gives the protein CSASTARANKGTYEQYF.

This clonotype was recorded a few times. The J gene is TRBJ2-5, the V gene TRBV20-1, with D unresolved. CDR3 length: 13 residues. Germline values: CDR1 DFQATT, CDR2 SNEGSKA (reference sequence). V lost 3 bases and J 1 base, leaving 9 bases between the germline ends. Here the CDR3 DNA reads TGCAGTGCTAGGGGCTTGGGCCAAGAGACCCAGTACTTC. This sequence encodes CSARGLGQETQYF.

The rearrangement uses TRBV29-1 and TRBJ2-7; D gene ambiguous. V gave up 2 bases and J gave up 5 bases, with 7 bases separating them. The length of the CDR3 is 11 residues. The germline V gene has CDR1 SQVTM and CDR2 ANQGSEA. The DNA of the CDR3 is TGCAGCGTTGAAACGGGCCACGAGCAGTACTTC. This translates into CSVETGHEQYF.

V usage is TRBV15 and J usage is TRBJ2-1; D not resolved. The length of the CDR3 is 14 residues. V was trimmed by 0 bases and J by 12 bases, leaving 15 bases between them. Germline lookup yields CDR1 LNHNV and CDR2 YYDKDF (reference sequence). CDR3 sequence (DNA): TGTGCCACCAGCAGAGATAAGGCTATGCGTGTGCAGTTCTTC. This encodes CATSRDKAMRVQFF. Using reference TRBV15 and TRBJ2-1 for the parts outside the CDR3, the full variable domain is DAMVIQNPRYQVTQFGKPVTLSCSQTLNHNVMYWYQQKSSQAPKLLFHYYDKDFNNEADTPDNFQSRRPNTSFCFLDIRSPGLGDTAMYLCATSRDKAMRVQFFGPGTRLTVL.

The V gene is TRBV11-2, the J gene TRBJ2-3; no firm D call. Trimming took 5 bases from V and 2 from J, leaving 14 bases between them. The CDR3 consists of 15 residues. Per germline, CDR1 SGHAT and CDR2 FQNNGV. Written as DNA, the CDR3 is TGTGCCAGCAGCCGGTCTTCCGGGTCCACAGATACGCAGTATTTT. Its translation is CASSRSSGSTDTQYF.

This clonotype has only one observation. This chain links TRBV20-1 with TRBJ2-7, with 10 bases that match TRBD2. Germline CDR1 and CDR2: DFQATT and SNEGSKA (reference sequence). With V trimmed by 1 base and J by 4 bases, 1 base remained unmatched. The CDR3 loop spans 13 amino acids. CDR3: CSARGLAGYEQYF. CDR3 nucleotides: TGCAGTGCTAGAGGACTAGCGGGTTACGAGCAGTACTTC.

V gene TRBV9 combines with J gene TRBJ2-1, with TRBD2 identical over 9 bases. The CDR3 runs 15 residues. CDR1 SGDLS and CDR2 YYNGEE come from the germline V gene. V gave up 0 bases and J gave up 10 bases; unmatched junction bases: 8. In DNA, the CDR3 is TGTGCCAGCAGCGTAGACCCTAGCGGGGTACGAGAGCAGTTCTTC. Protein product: CASSVDPSGVREQFF.

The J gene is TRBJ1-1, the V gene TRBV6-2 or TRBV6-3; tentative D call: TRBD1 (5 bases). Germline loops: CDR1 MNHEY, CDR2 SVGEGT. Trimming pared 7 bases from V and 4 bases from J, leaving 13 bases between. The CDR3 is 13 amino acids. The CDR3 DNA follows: TGTGCCAGCACCGGGACTGCTCTCACTGAAGCTTTCTTT. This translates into CASTGTALTEAFF.

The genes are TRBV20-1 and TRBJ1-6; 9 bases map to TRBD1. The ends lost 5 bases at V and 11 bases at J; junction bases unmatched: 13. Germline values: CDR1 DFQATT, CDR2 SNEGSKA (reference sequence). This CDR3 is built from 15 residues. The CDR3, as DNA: TGCAGTGCTCCGGGACAGGGCCCATTAGGGGCACCCCTCCACTTT. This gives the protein CSAPGQGPLGAPLHF.

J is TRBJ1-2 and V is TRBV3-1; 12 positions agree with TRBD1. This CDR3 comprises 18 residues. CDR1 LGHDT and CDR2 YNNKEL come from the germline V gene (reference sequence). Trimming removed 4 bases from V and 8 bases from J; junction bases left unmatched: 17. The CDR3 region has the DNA TGTGCCAGCAGCCGCGGGACAGGGGGCCTCCTTGTCCGGGAGGGCTACACCTTC. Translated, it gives CASSRGTGGLLVREGYTF.

The CDR3 sequence is CSCGTGVYEQYF. DNA for the CDR3: TGCAGCTGTGGGACAGGGGTCTACGAGCAGTACTTC. The genes are TRBV29-1 and TRBJ2-7; 10 bases fit TRBD1. CDR1 and CDR2 from the germline V gene are SQVTM and ANQGSEA. This CDR3 region has 12 residues. Losses at the gene ends were 8 bases for V and 3 bases for J; bases not matched to a gene: 4.

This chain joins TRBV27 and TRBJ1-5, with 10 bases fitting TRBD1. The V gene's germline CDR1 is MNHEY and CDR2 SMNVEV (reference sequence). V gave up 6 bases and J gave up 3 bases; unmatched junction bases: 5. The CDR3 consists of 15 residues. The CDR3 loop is CASSLDRGDNQPQHF. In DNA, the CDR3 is TGTGCCAGCAGCTTGGACAGGGGGGACAATCAGCCCCAGCATTTT.

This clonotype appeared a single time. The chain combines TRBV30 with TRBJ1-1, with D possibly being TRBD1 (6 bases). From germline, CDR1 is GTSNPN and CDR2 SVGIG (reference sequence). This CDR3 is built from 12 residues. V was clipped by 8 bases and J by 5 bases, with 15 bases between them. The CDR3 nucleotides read TGTGCCGGGGGCAGGGGCCGGACTGAAGCTTTCTTT. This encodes CAGGRGRTEAFF.